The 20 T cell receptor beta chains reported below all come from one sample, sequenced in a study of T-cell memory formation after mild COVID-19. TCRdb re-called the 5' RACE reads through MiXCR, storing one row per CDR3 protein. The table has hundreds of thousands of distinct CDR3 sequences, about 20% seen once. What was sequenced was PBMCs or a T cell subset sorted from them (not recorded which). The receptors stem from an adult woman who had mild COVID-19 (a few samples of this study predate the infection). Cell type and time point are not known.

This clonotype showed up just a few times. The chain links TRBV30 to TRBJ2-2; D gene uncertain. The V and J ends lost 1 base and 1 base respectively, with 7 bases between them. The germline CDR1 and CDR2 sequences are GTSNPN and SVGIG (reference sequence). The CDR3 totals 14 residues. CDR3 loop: CAWSGQMNTGELFF. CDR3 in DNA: TGTGCCTGGAGTGGTCAGATGAACACCGGGGAGCTGTTTTTT. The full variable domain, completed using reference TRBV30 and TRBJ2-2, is SQTIHQWPATLVQPVGSPLSLECTVEGTSNPNLYWYRQAAGRGLQLLFYSVGIGQISSEVPQNLSASRPQDRQFILSSKKLLLSDSGFYLCAWSGQMNTGELFFGEGSRLTVL.

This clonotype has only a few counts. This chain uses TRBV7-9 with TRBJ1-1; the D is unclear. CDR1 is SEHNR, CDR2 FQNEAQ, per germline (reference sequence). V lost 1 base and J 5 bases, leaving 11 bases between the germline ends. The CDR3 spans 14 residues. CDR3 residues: CASSLDRGKTEAFF. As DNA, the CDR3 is TGTGCCAGCAGCTTAGACAGAGGGAAGACTGAAGCTTTCTTT. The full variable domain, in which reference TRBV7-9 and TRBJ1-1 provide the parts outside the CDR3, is DTGVSQNPRHKITKRGQNVTFRCDPISEHNRLYWYRQTLGQGPEFLTYFQNEAQLEKSRLLSDRFSAERPKGSFSTLEIQRTEQGDSAMYLCASSLDRGKTEAFFGQGTRLTVV.

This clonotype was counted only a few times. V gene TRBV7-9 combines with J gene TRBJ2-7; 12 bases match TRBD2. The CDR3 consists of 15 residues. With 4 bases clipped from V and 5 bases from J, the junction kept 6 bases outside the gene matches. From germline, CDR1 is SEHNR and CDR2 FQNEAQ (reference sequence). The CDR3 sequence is CASSSASGGADEQYF. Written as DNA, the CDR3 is TGTGCCAGCAGCTCCGCTAGCGGGGGGGCGGACGAGCAGTACTTC.

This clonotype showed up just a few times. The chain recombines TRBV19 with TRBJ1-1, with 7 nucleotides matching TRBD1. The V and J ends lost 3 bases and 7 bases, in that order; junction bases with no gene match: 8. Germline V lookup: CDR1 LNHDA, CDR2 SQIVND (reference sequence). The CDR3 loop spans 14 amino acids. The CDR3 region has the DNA TGTGCCAGTAGTATTCGAATGGGACAGCTTGAAGCTTTCTTT. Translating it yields CASSIRMGQLEAFF.

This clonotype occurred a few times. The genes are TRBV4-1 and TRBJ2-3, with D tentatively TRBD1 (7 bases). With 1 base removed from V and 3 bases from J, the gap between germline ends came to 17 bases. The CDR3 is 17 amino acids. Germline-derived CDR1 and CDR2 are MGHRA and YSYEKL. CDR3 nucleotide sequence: TGCGCCAGCAGCCAAGCAGGGGGACTTCAGGGTACAGATACGCAGTATTTT. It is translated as CASSQAGGLQGTDTQYF.

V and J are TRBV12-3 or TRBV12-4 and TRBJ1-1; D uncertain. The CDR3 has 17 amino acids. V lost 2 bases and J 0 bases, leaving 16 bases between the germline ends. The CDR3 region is CASSLSSGRRMNTEAFF. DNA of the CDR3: TGTGCCAGCAGTTTATCCTCCGGAAGGCGGATGAACACTGAAGCTTTCTTT.

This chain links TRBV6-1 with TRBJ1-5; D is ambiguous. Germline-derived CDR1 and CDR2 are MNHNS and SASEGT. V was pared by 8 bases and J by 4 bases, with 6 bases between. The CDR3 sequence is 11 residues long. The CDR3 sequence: CASRYNQPQHF. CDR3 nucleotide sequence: TGTGCCAGCCGTTATAATCAGCCCCAGCATTTT.

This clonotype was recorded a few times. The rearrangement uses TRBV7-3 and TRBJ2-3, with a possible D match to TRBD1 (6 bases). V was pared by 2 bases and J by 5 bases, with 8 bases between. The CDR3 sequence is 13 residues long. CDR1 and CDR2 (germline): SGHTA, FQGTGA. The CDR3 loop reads CASSLQGKDTQYF. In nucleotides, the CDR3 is TGTGCCAGCAGCTTACAGGGGAAAGATACGCAGTATTTT. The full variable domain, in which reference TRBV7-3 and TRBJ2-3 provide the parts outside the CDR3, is GAGVSQTPSNKVTEKGKYVELRCDPISGHTALYWYRQSLGQGPEFLIYFQGTGAADDSGLPNDRFFAVRPEGSVSTLKIQRTERGDSAVYLCASSLQGKDTQYFGPGTRLTVL.

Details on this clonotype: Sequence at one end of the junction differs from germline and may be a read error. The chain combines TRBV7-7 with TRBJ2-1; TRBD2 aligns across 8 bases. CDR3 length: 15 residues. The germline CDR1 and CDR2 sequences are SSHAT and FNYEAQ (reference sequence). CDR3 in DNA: TGTGCTAGCAGCTTAGGAACAGGGACTAGCAATGAGCAGTTCTTC. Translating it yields CASSLGTGTSNEQFF.

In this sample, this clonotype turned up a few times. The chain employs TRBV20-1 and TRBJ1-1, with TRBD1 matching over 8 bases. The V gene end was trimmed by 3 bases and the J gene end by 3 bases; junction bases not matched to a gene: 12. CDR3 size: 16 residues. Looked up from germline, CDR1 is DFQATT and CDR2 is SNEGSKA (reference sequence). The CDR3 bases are TGCAGTGCTAGTCTGGTGACAGGGGAGGCAGACACTGAAGCTTTCTTT. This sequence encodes CSASLVTGEADTEAFF.

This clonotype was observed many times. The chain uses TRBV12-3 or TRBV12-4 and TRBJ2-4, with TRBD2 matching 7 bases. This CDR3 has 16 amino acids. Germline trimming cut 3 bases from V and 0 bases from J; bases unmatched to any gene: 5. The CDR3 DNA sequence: TGTGCCAGCAGTTTCTCTGCGGGAGTAGCCAAAAACATTCAGTACTTC. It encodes CASSFSAGVAKNIQYF.

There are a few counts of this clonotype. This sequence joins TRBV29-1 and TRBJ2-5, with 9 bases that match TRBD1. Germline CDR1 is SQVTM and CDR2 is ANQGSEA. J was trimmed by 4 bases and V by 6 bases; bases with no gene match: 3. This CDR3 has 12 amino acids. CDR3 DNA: TGCAGCGTGGGACAGGGAAGAGAGACCCAGTACTTC. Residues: CSVGQGRETQYF.

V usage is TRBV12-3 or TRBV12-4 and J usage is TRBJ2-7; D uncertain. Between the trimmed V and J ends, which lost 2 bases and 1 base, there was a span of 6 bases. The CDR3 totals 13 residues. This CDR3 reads CASSLFGSYEQYF. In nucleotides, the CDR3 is TGTGCCAGCAGTTTATTTGGATCCTACGAGCAGTACTTC.

The CDR3 reads CASSVGDIYEQYF. The CDR3 DNA follows: TGTGCCAGCAGCGTAGGAGACATCTACGAGCAGTACTTC. V gene TRBV9 combines with J gene TRBJ2-7; unclear D gene. Trimming cost V 0 bases and J 3 bases, with 7 bases left between them. CDR1 and CDR2 (germline): SGDLS, YYNGEE. The CDR3 runs 13 residues.

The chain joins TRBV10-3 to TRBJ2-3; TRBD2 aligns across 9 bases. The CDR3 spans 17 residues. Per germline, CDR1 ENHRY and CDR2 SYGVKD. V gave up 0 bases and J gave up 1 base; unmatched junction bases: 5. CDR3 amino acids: CAISESEVAGGTDTQYF. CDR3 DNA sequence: TGTGCCATCAGTGAGTCTGAGGTAGCGGGGGGCACAGATACGCAGTATTTT.

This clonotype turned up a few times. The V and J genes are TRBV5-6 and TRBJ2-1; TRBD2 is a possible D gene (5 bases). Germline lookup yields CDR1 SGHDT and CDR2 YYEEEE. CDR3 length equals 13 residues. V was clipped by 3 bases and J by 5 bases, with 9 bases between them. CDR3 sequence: CASSSDWNNEQFF. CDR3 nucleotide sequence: TGTGCCAGCAGCTCGGACTGGAACAATGAGCAGTTCTTC.

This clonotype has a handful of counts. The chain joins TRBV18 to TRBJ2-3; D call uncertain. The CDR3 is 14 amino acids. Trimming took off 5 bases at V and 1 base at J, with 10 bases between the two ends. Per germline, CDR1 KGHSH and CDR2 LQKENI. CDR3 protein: CASSVASGTDTQYF. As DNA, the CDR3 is TGTGCCAGCTCAGTAGCTTCGGGCACAGATACGCAGTATTTT.

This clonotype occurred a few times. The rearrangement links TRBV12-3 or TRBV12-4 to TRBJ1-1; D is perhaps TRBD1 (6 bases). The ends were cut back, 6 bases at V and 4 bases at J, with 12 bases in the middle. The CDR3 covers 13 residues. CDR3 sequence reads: CASRPTGFTEAFF. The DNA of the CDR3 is TGTGCCAGCAGACCGACAGGTTTCACTGAAGCTTTCTTT.

CDR3 protein: CASSSTVSGGYTF. DNA for the CDR3: TGTGCCAGCAGCTCGACCGTCTCGGGTGGCTACACCTTC. The chain links TRBV13 to TRBJ1-2, with unresolved D. CDR3 size: 13 residues. Per germline, CDR1 PRHDT and CDR2 FYEKMQ (reference sequence). Trimming pared 4 bases from V and 7 bases from J, leaving 13 bases between.

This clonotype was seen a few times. CDR3 DNA sequence: TGTGCCAGCAGCTTGATCGGTTCCGGGGGGGCCGCTGATACGCAGTATTTT. Its translation: CASSLIGSGGAADTQYF. This chain joins TRBV5-4 and TRBJ2-3; 8 nucleotides line up with TRBD2. Germline V gene sequence: CDR1 SGHNT, CDR2 YYREEE (reference sequence). J was trimmed by 6 bases and V by 1 base; bases with no gene match: 13. The CDR3 is 17 residues long.